The next 18 T cell receptor beta chains were all read from a single sample in a study of blood T cell repertoires in COVID-19. Clones were sequenced by immunoSEQ multiplex PCR, and TCRdb holds only the in-frame ones, with some missing. Of approximately 400,000 clones in the sample, around 89% were seen once. Input material: PBMCs or T cells enriched from blood (not recorded which). The receptor set was obtained from a woman in her late teens or twenties who had recovered from COVID-19.

This chain joins TRBV9 and TRBJ1-5; 7 bases are a match to TRBD1. From germline, CDR1 is SGDLS and CDR2 YYNGEE. The V gene end was trimmed by 0 bases and the J gene end by 2 bases; junction bases not matched to a gene: 2. This CDR3 comprises 15 residues. The CDR3 region has the DNA TGTGCCAGCAGCGTAGACACAGGGGGCAATCAGCCCCAGCATTTT. Its protein product is CASSVDTGGNQPQHF.

The gene calls are TRBV6-5 and TRBJ2-5; D unclear. V lost 4 bases, J lost 5 bases, and 11 bases lay in between. The CDR3 consists of 13 residues. Germline CDR1 and CDR2: MNHEY and SVGAGI. DNA for the CDR3: TGTGCCAGCAGTTTACCCGGGTTGGAGACCCAGTACTTC. Encoded protein: CASSLPGLETQYF.

This clone was seen just once. This chain joins TRBV5-1 and TRBJ1-1, with D unclear. Germline CDR1 SGHRS, CDR2 YFSETQ. This CDR3 comprises 12 residues. V lost 7 bases and J 1 base, leaving 8 bases between the germline ends. The CDR3 DNA follows: TGCGCCAGCGGGCAAGGGAACACTGAAGCTTTCTTT. This encodes CASGQGNTEAFF.

V usage is TRBV5-1 and J usage is TRBJ1-5; D gene unclear. The CDR3 runs 18 residues. Between the trimmed V and J ends, which lost 0 bases and 4 bases, there was a span of 20 bases. Germline-derived CDR1 and CDR2 are SGHRS and YFSETQ. The CDR3 DNA reads as TGCGCCAGCAGCTTGGCCGACCTAAAGAGGAACAAGAATCAGCCCCAGCATTTT. It translates to CASSLADLKRNKNQPQHF.

CDR3 sequence reads: CATSAETAGSYNEQFF. CDR3 bases: TGTGCCACCAGTGCCGAGACTGCGGGGTCCTACAATGAGCAGTTCTTC. The genes are TRBV24-1 and TRBJ2-1, with a tentative D call TRBD2 (6 bases). The length of the CDR3 is 16 residues. The V and J ends lost 5 bases and 1 base respectively, with 14 bases between them. CDR1 is KGHDR, CDR2 SFDVKD, per germline.

Only a few counts were recorded for this clone. The chain joins TRBV7-6 to TRBJ2-1; D possibly corresponds to TRBD2 (6 bases). Trimming left V 5 bases short and J 3 bases short, with 8 bases between. From germline, CDR1 is SGHVS and CDR2 FNYEAQ. The CDR3 runs 13 residues. CDR3: CASSPGGYNEQFF. The CDR3 DNA sequence: TGTGCCAGCAGCCCCGGGGGCTACAATGAGCAGTTCTTC.

The gene calls are TRBV6-1 and TRBJ2-1; 8 bases are shared with TRBD1. Germline loops: CDR1 MNHNS, CDR2 SASEGT. V dropped 3 bases and J dropped 3; count of bases not matched to a gene: 7. This CDR3 is built from 16 residues. CDR3 sequence: CASSDRQGLGYNEQFF. The CDR3 DNA reads TGTGCCAGCAGTGATCGACAGGGGTTGGGCTACAATGAGCAGTTCTTC.

V and J are TRBV27 and TRBJ1-6; 7 positions agree with TRBD1. V shed 1 base and J 7 bases; nucleotides not matched to a gene: 1. The CDR3 loop spans 14 amino acids. Germline assignment: CDR1 MNHEY and CDR2 SMNVEV (reference sequence). In nucleotides, the CDR3 is TGTGCCAGCAGTTTATGGGACAGCAATTCACCCCTCCACTTT. Its protein product is CASSLWDSNSPLHF.

This chain connects TRBV29-1 to TRBJ1-2; D is undetermined. Germline-derived CDR1 and CDR2 are SQVTM and ANQGSEA. The CDR3 loop spans 14 amino acids. V shed 3 bases and J shed 4 bases, with 15 bases lying between them. CDR3 loop: CSVDRPQFPYGYTF. CDR3 DNA sequence: TGCAGCGTTGACAGGCCCCAATTTCCCTATGGCTACACCTTC.

The V call is TRBV4-2, the J call TRBJ2-7; 12 bases line up with TRBD2. Germline CDR1 and CDR2: LGHNA and YNFKEQ. CDR3 length equals 17 residues. Trimming removed 4 bases from V and 2 bases from J; junction bases left unmatched: 9. CDR3 region: CASSRPTASGGAYEQYF. Written as DNA, the CDR3 is TGTGCCAGCAGCCGCCCTACCGCTAGCGGGGGGGCCTACGAGCAGTACTTC.

This rearrangement joins TRBV7-2 to TRBJ2-1; no firm D call. Trimming removed 3 bases from V and 3 bases from J, with 6 bases in between. The CDR3 contains 13 residues. Germline loops: CDR1 SGHTA, CDR2 FQGNSA. The CDR3 DNA follows: TGTGCCAGCAGCTTGAGAGGCTACAATGAGCAGTTCTTC. It encodes CASSLRGYNEQFF.

This chain uses TRBV19 with TRBJ1-2; TRBD1 matches at 10 bases. Germline CDR1 and CDR2: LNHDA and SQIVND (reference sequence). The junction had 14 bases not matched to a gene; V was cut back by 11 bases and J by 8 bases. The CDR3 totals 14 residues. CDR3 sequence reads: CACGDGQGGRGYTF. The CDR3 DNA reads TGTGCCTGCGGGGATGGACAGGGGGGAAGGGGCTACACCTTC.

The chain recombines TRBV3-1 (or the pseudogene TRBV3-2) with TRBJ1-5; maybe TRBD1 (5 bases). In germline, CDR1 is LGHDT, CDR2 YNNKEL (reference sequence). V lost 5 bases, J lost 7 bases, and 15 bases lay in between. The CDR3 totals 14 residues. This chain's CDR3 is CASSAEQGWQPQHF. The CDR3 nucleotides are TGTGCCAGCAGCGCTGAGCAGGGATGGCAGCCCCAGCATTTT.

V usage is TRBV30 and J usage is TRBJ2-5; TRBD1 aligns across 8 bases. CDR3 length: 16 amino acids. After removal of 0 bases from V and 5 bases from J, the junction contained 11 bases not matched to a gene. Per germline, CDR1 GTSNPN and CDR2 SVGIG (reference sequence). CDR3 sequence: CAWSVPRPGGWETQYF. Here the CDR3 DNA reads TGTGCCTGGAGTGTACCCCGGCCAGGGGGCTGGGAGACCCAGTACTTC.

This chain uses TRBV3-1 (or the pseudogene TRBV3-2) with TRBJ1-3; TRBD1 matches 8 bases. The CDR3 has 19 amino acids. The V gene end was trimmed by 2 bases and the J gene end by 0 bases; junction bases not matched to a gene: 12. Germline V lookup: CDR1 LGHDT, CDR2 YNNKEL (reference sequence). The CDR3 region is CASSQLPGGTPYSGNTIYF. CDR3 DNA: TGTGCCAGCAGCCAACTTCCAGGGGGCACCCCCTACTCTGGAAACACCATATATTTT.

V is TRBV4-1 and J is TRBJ1-1; 7 nucleotides match TRBD1. Germline lookup yields CDR1 MGHRA and CDR2 YSYEKL. The CDR3 contains 17 residues. V gave up 6 bases and J gave up 3 bases; unmatched junction bases: 16. The CDR3: CASRHTEAGGEHTEAFF. In DNA, the CDR3 is TGCGCCAGCAGGCACACTGAGGCAGGGGGTGAGCACACTGAAGCTTTCTTT.

This rearrangement joins TRBV4-1 to TRBJ1-3, with 10 bases identical to TRBD1. CDR3 length: 17 residues. V was clipped by 1 base and J by 4 bases; unmatched bases: 7. Germline CDR1 MGHRA, CDR2 YSYEKL. CDR3 region: CASSQVADRGLGNTIYF. The CDR3 bases are TGCGCCAGCAGCCAAGTTGCAGACAGGGGGCTGGGAAACACCATATATTTT.

The J gene is TRBJ1-4, the V gene TRBV6-5, with a weak D call TRBD1 (6 bases). V lost 4 bases and J lost 4, with 16 bases in between. Germline CDR1 reads MNHEY; CDR2 reads SVGAGI. The CDR3 loop spans 16 amino acids. The CDR3 sequence: CASSSYMTGGNEKLFF. Written as DNA, the CDR3 is TGTGCCAGCAGTTCCTATATGACAGGCGGTAATGAAAAACTGTTTTTT.